This record covers a single T cell receptor beta chain. What it recognizes is unknown. The table came from immunoSEQ multiplex PCR; TCRdb's copy has only in-frame clones and leaves some out. Among 1,500 or so clones listed, about 97% were seen once. On the day of bone marrow donation, the related graft donor provided peripheral blood. The entry originates in a study of T cells after posttransplantation cyclophosphamide. Findings and caveats of the study: Tissue-infiltrating T cells from skin or gut overlapped little with blood T cells. Donor-recipient repertoire similarity was low at 1-2 months, rising over year one.

Sequences were obtained from naive CD8+ T cells sorted from PBMCs. This TCR was recovered from a woman aged 55 to 70 in good health, CMV-negative, and a related stem cell transplant donor.

This chain's CDR3 is CASSSGLAGVEQYF. CDR3 coding DNA: TGTGCCAGCAGTTCCGGACTAGCGGGAGTCGAGCAGTACTTC. The chain links TRBV27 to TRBJ2-7; 13 positions agree with TRBD2. In germline, CDR1 is MNHEY, CDR2 SMNVEV (reference sequence). Trimming at V came to 4 bases and at J to 6 bases, leaving 3 bases not matched to a gene. There are 14 residues in the CDR3.